A selection of T cell receptor beta chains follows, all from one sample in a study of blood T cell repertoires in COVID-19. Profiling relied on immunoSEQ multiplex PCR, and the TCRdb table lists in-frame clones only, not all of them. Of 95,000 to 150,000 clones detected, 84% appear once; the ten largest clones hold roughly 4%. Sequences were obtained from PBMCs or T cells enriched from blood (not recorded which). The source is a woman in her 30s who had recovered from COVID-19. Each CDR3 is given with its conserved first and last residue. D genes are given only for firm matches. The listing skips clone size in some rows; elsewhere it reads once, few, many or a size class.

v_call: TRBV30; clone_size: NA; d_call: NA; cdr3_length: 16; j_call: TRBJ1-3; cdr3_aa: CAWSVPPVSSGNTIYF; cdr3_nt: TGTGCCTGGAGTGTTCCCCCCGTTTCCTCTGGAAACACCATATATTTT
v_call: TRBV12-5; clone_size: NA; d_call: TRBD1; cdr3_length: 16; j_call: TRBJ2-1; cdr3_aa: CASGESGTGKAYEQFF; cdr3_nt: TGTGCTAGTGGAGAATCCGGGACAGGCAAGGCCTATGAGCAGTTCTTC
v_call: TRBV6-5; clone_size: NA; d_call: TRBD1; cdr3_length: 13; j_call: TRBJ2-5; cdr3_aa: CASSTGGWETQYF; cdr3_nt: TGTGCCAGCAGTACAGGGGGCTGGGAGACCCAGTACTTC
v_call: TRBV5-5; clone_size: NA; d_call: TRBD1; cdr3_length: 14; j_call: TRBJ1-2; cdr3_aa: CASSLEGAGYGYTF; cdr3_nt: TGTGCCAGCAGCTTGGAGGGGGCGGGATATGGCTACACCTTC
v_call: TRBV28; clone_size: NA; d_call: TRBD2; cdr3_length: 15; j_call: TRBJ2-1; cdr3_aa: CASSRPGTSTYEQFF; cdr3_nt: TGTGCCAGCAGCCGACCCGGGACTAGCACGTATGAGCAGTTCTTC
v_call: TRBV19; clone_size: NA; d_call: TRBD2; cdr3_length: 16; j_call: TRBJ2-1; cdr3_aa: CASSIETGGTYNEQFF; cdr3_nt: TGTGCCAGTAGTATAGAGACGGGAGGGACCTACAATGAGCAGTTCTTC
v_call: TRBV19; clone_size: NA; d_call: NA; cdr3_length: 13; j_call: TRBJ1-6; cdr3_aa: CATNRDYNSPLHF; cdr3_nt: TGTGCCACCAACAGGGACTATAATTCACCCCTCCACTTT
v_call: TRBV6-5; clone_size: NA; d_call: NA; cdr3_length: 14; j_call: TRBJ2-3; cdr3_aa: CASSYSRGTDTQYF; cdr3_nt: TGTGCCAGCAGTTACTCACGGGGCACAGATACGCAGTATTTT
v_call: TRBV6-5; clone_size: NA; d_call: NA; cdr3_length: 15; j_call: TRBJ2-3; cdr3_aa: CASSSRGASTDTQYF; cdr3_nt: TGTGCCAGCAGTTCTCGCGGGGCTAGCACAGATACGCAGTATTTT
v_call: TRBV2; clone_size: NA; d_call: NA; cdr3_length: 11; j_call: TRBJ1-1; cdr3_aa: CASSRDNEAFF; cdr3_nt: TGTGCCAGCAGTCGGGACAATGAAGCTTTCTTT
v_call: TRBV19; clone_size: NA; d_call: NA; cdr3_length: 13; j_call: TRBJ2-7; cdr3_aa: CASNQEGHYEQYF; cdr3_nt: TGTGCCAGTAATCAGGAGGGCCACTACGAGCAGTACTTC
v_call: TRBV13; clone_size: NA; d_call: TRBD1; cdr3_length: 14; j_call: TRBJ2-3; cdr3_aa: CASSPGQGTDTQYF; cdr3_nt: TGTGCCAGCAGCCCCGGACAGGGCACAGATACGCAGTATTTT
v_call: TRBV28; clone_size: NA; d_call: NA; cdr3_length: 13; j_call: TRBJ2-1; cdr3_aa: CASSSYGGDEQFF; cdr3_nt: TGTGCCAGCAGTTCTTACGGAGGGGATGAGCAGTTCTTC
v_call: TRBV4-3; clone_size: NA; d_call: TRBD2; cdr3_length: 18; j_call: TRBJ2-1; cdr3_aa: CASSRGLRRRGRVNEQFF; cdr3_nt: TGCGCCAGCAGCCGAGGTTTGCGTCGCCGCGGGAGGGTCAATGAGCAGTTCTTC
v_call: TRBV20-1; clone_size: NA; d_call: NA; cdr3_length: 10; j_call: TRBJ2-7; cdr3_aa: CSAYGGEQYF; cdr3_nt: TGCAGTGCTTACGGGGGCGAGCAGTACTTC
v_call: TRBV18; clone_size: NA; d_call: TRBD1; cdr3_length: 15; j_call: TRBJ1-4; cdr3_aa: CASSPPSGGFSKLFF; cdr3_nt: TGTGCCAGCTCACCACCATCAGGGGGCTTCTCAAAACTGTTTTTT
v_call: TRBV28; clone_size: NA; d_call: NA; cdr3_length: 12; j_call: TRBJ2-7; cdr3_aa: CASKTSIYEQYF; cdr3_nt: TGTGCCAGCAAAACTAGCATCTACGAGCAGTACTTC
v_call: TRBV28; clone_size: NA; d_call: NA; cdr3_length: 14; j_call: TRBJ1-2; cdr3_aa: CASSLLPGNYGYTF; cdr3_nt: TGTGCCAGCAGTCTCCTTCCCGGTAACTATGGCTACACCTTC
v_call: TRBV5-5; clone_size: NA; d_call: TRBD1; cdr3_length: 16; j_call: TRBJ2-5; cdr3_aa: CASRGWGQGAEETQYF; cdr3_nt: TGTGCCAGCAGAGGGTGGGGGCAGGGGGCCGAAGAGACCCAGTACTTC
v_call: TRBV18; clone_size: NA; d_call: TRBD1; cdr3_length: 16; j_call: TRBJ2-6; cdr3_aa: CASSRQGGSGANVLTF; cdr3_nt: TGTGCCAGCTCCCGACAGGGGGGCTCTGGGGCCAACGTCCTGACTTTC
v_call: TRBV7-9; clone_size: NA; d_call: NA; cdr3_length: 14; j_call: TRBJ2-3; cdr3_aa: CASSLVGHWDTQYF; cdr3_nt: TGTGCCAGCAGCTTAGTAGGACACTGGGATACGCAGTATTTT
v_call: TRBV3-1/TRBV3-2; clone_size: few; d_call: NA; cdr3_length: 15; j_call: TRBJ2-2; cdr3_aa: CASSLSLPNTGELFF; cdr3_nt: TGTGCCAGCAGCCTAAGTCTACCGAACACCGGGGAGCTGTTTTTT
v_call: TRBV7-7; clone_size: NA; d_call: TRBD2; cdr3_length: 16; j_call: TRBJ2-2; cdr3_aa: CASSSTSGRRTGELFF; cdr3_nt: TGTGCTAGCAGCTCCACTAGCGGGAGACGGACCGGGGAGCTGTTTTTT
v_call: TRBV2; clone_size: NA; d_call: TRBD1; cdr3_length: 15; j_call: TRBJ1-3; cdr3_aa: CASSGQGLTGNTIYF; cdr3_nt: TGTGCCAGCAGTGGACAGGGGCTTACTGGAAACACCATATATTTT
v_call: TRBV7-6; clone_size: NA; d_call: TRBD2; cdr3_length: 16; j_call: TRBJ2-7; cdr3_aa: CASSPLGAGGAYEQYF; cdr3_nt: TGTGCCAGCAGCCCCCTAGGGGCGGGAGGCGCCTACGAGCAGTACTTC
v_call: TRBV5-1; clone_size: NA; d_call: NA; cdr3_length: 19; j_call: TRBJ2-1; cdr3_aa: CASSLGVGSIDELDNEQFF; cdr3_nt: TGCGCCAGCAGCTTGGGAGTCGGGAGTATTGACGAACTCGACAATGAGCAGTTCTTC
v_call: TRBV5-1; clone_size: NA; d_call: TRBD2; cdr3_length: 14; j_call: TRBJ2-1; cdr3_aa: CASSSTSGRYEQFF; cdr3_nt: TGCGCCAGCAGTTCGACTAGCGGGAGGTATGAGCAGTTCTTC
v_call: TRBV7-2; clone_size: NA; d_call: TRBD2; cdr3_length: 14; j_call: TRBJ2-5; cdr3_aa: CASSPQREPETQYF; cdr3_nt: TGTGCCAGCAGCCCCCAGCGGGAGCCAGAGACCCAGTACTTC
v_call: TRBV27; clone_size: NA; d_call: NA; cdr3_length: 12; j_call: TRBJ1-5; cdr3_aa: CASSPGGQPQHF; cdr3_nt: TGTGCCAGCAGTCCCGGGGGTCAGCCCCAGCATTTT
v_call: TRBV5-4; clone_size: NA; d_call: NA; cdr3_length: 16; j_call: TRBJ1-2; cdr3_aa: CASSLGGRGGNYGYTF; cdr3_nt: TGTGCCAGCAGCTTGGGGGGCCGGGGGGGAAACTATGGCTACACCTTC
v_call: TRBV18; clone_size: NA; d_call: NA; cdr3_length: 14; j_call: TRBJ1-5; cdr3_aa: CASSPAPGNQPQHF; cdr3_nt: TGTGCCAGCTCACCTGCGCCTGGCAATCAGCCCCAGCATTTT
v_call: TRBV6-5; clone_size: NA; d_call: NA; cdr3_length: 14; j_call: TRBJ1-5; cdr3_aa: CASGAFGIDQPQHF; cdr3_nt: TGTGCCAGCGGGGCCTTCGGAATAGATCAGCCCCAGCATTTT
v_call: TRBV19; clone_size: few; d_call: NA; cdr3_length: 15; j_call: TRBJ2-2; cdr3_aa: CASRGRTPHTGELFF; cdr3_nt: TGTGCCAGTAGGGGGAGGACGCCACACACCGGGGAGCTGTTTTTT
v_call: TRBV19; clone_size: NA; d_call: NA; cdr3_length: 16; j_call: TRBJ2-2; cdr3_aa: CASTGGGSILTGELFF; cdr3_nt: TGTGCCAGTACGGGGGGCGGGTCCATATTAACCGGGGAGCTGTTTTTT
v_call: TRBV6-5; clone_size: few; d_call: NA; cdr3_length: 15; j_call: TRBJ2-7; cdr3_aa: CASSYTDAGSGEQYF; cdr3_nt: TGTGCCAGCAGTTACACCGACGCGGGCTCAGGCGAGCAGTACTTC
v_call: TRBV6-1; clone_size: few; d_call: NA; cdr3_length: 15; j_call: TRBJ2-2; cdr3_aa: CASSEPHRDTGELFF; cdr3_nt: TGTGCCAGCAGTGAACCCCACAGGGACACCGGGGAGCTGTTTTTT
v_call: TRBV11-2; clone_size: NA; d_call: TRBD1; cdr3_length: 15; j_call: TRBJ1-5; cdr3_aa: CASSRQGNSNQPQHF; cdr3_nt: TGTGCCAGCAGCAGACAGGGAAATAGCAATCAGCCCCAGCATTTT
v_call: TRBV5-1; clone_size: NA; d_call: TRBD1; cdr3_length: 13; j_call: TRBJ2-7; cdr3_aa: CASSFTRGYEQYF; cdr3_nt: TGCGCCAGCAGCTTCACCAGGGGGTACGAGCAGTACTTC
v_call: TRBV7-3; clone_size: NA; d_call: TRBD2; cdr3_length: 15; j_call: TRBJ2-1; cdr3_aa: CASSLGLAGVNEQFF; cdr3_nt: TGTGCCAGCAGCTTAGGGCTAGCGGGAGTCAATGAGCAGTTCTTC
v_call: TRBV7-2; clone_size: once; d_call: NA; cdr3_length: 12; j_call: TRBJ1-2; cdr3_aa: CASSLAAYGYTF; cdr3_nt: TGTGCCAGCAGCTTAGCGGCATATGGCTACACCTTC
v_call: TRBV24-1; clone_size: NA; d_call: NA; cdr3_length: 14; j_call: TRBJ1-1; cdr3_aa: CATSDGAANTEAFF; cdr3_nt: TGTGCCACCAGTGATGGGGCAGCCAACACTGAAGCTTTCTTT
v_call: TRBV30; clone_size: NA; d_call: NA; cdr3_length: 11; j_call: TRBJ1-1; cdr3_aa: CASGQGTEAFF; cdr3_nt: TGTGCCTCGGGGCAGGGCACTGAAGCTTTCTTT
v_call: TRBV7-2; clone_size: NA; d_call: TRBD2; cdr3_length: 18; j_call: TRBJ2-6; cdr3_aa: CASSSRGGRVTGANVLTF; cdr3_nt: TGTGCCAGCAGTTCTCGGGGGGGGCGCGTAACTGGGGCCAACGTCCTGACTTTC
v_call: TRBV28; clone_size: many; d_call: TRBD1; cdr3_length: 17; j_call: TRBJ1-1; cdr3_aa: CASSLRGQGNLNTEAFF; cdr3_nt: TGTGCCAGCAGTTTACGGGGACAGGGGAACCTGAACACTGAAGCTTTCTTT
v_call: TRBV7-3; clone_size: NA; d_call: TRBD2; cdr3_length: 18; j_call: TRBJ2-1; cdr3_aa: CASSLLGRASGRVDEQFF; cdr3_nt: TGTGCCAGCAGCTTACTAGGTCGGGCTAGCGGGAGGGTAGATGAGCAGTTCTTC
v_call: TRBV7-9; clone_size: NA; d_call: NA; cdr3_length: 15; j_call: TRBJ2-3; cdr3_aa: CASSLGTIITDTQYF; cdr3_nt: TGTGCCAGCAGCTTAGGGACTATAATCACAGATACGCAGTATTTT
v_call: TRBV5-1; clone_size: NA; d_call: TRBD2; cdr3_length: 15; j_call: TRBJ2-7; cdr3_aa: CASSPGLAGSYEQYF; cdr3_nt: TGCGCCAGCAGCCCCGGGCTAGCGGGCTCCTACGAGCAGTACTTC
v_call: TRBV18; clone_size: NA; d_call: TRBD1; cdr3_length: 17; j_call: TRBJ1-1; cdr3_aa: CASSPAGQGSMNTEAFF; cdr3_nt: TGTGCCAGCTCACCGGCGGGACAGGGCTCTATGAACACTGAAGCTTTCTTT
v_call: TRBV28; clone_size: once; d_call: NA; cdr3_length: 15; j_call: TRBJ2-6; cdr3_aa: CASSRLSSGANVLTF; cdr3_nt: TGTGCCAGCAGTCGACTCAGCTCTGGGGCCAACGTCCTGACTTTC
v_call: TRBV4-3; clone_size: NA; d_call: TRBD2; cdr3_length: 17; j_call: TRBJ2-6; cdr3_aa: CASSQLAGDSGANVLTF; cdr3_nt: TGCGCCAGCAGCCAACTAGCGGGAGACTCTGGGGCCAACGTCCTGACTTTC
v_call: TRBV7-6; clone_size: NA; d_call: TRBD2; cdr3_length: 17; j_call: TRBJ2-3; cdr3_aa: CASSPSGGGRGTDTQYF; cdr3_nt: TGTGCCAGCAGCCCGTCGGGGGGCGGGAGGGGAACAGATACGCAGTATTTT